This T cell receptor beta chain comes out of a study of cytotoxic CD8 clonotypes in ibrutinib-treated CLL. V gave up 2 bases and J gave up 6 bases; unmatched junction bases: 4. Germline CDR1 reads SGHTA; CDR2 reads FQGTGA. The CDR3 spans 14 residues. Clones were sequenced by immunoSEQ multiplex PCR, and TCRdb holds only the in-frame ones, with some missing. The sample lists around 330,000 clones, approximately 67% occurring once. Study results and limitations: Rising at ibrutinib response, clonality subsequently fell back toward baseline at progression.

This clone was found a few times. Antigen: not known. Source: PBMCs, taken after 36 months of ibrutinib treatment. This TCR was sampled from a human donor with chronic lymphocytic leukemia. V is TRBV7-3 and J is TRBJ2-3; 8 nucleotides line up with TRBD2. CDR3 sequence (DNA): TGTGCCAGCAGCTTATCAGCGGGAGAGGATACGCAGTATTTT. This codes for CASSLSAGEDTQYF.